The clone carrying this T cell receptor (beta chain) was counted at least ten times. As yet, its antigen is unknown. These data originate in a study of T cells in Graves' hyperthyroidism and ophthalmopathy. Whole-study findings and limits: A model of 13 V-J features distinguished ophthalmopathy from stable hyperthyroidism. Blood also contained most expanded thyroid clonotypes above 0.001.

This CDR3 is built from 12 residues. Germline-derived CDR1 and CDR2 are MGHRA and YSYEKL. Trimming took 0 bases from V and 6 from J, leaving 6 bases between them. In the ophthalmopathy cohort, Clinical Activity Score was at least 3, NOSPECS grade at least 4, and duration under 3 months. Pregnant or lactating patients were excluded, as were those with uncontrolled infection or other autoimmune disease. The source material, RNA transcripts, was used to amplify TCR beta CDR3 regions. HTBI primers drove first-round RT-PCR of the TCR CDR3. Using its own MiXCR run on the multiplex PCR reads, TCRdb lists one record per CDR3 protein. The sample holds 450,000 to 550,000 distinct CDR3 sequences, roughly 24% seen once.

The source of this sequence is a woman aged 25 to 45 with Graves' ophthalmopathy. Sample: blood. The chain employs TRBV4-1 and TRBJ2-7; D ambiguous. The CDR3 DNA is TGCGCCAGCAGCCAAGATCGTGCCGAGCAGTACTTC. Amino acids: CASSQDRAEQYF.